The present T cell receptor beta chain was sequenced within a study of T cells in Graves' hyperthyroidism and ophthalmopathy. The CDR3 is 13 residues long. V lost 3 bases and J lost 7, with 11 bases in between. Amplification yielded TCR beta CDR3 regions, with RNA transcripts as the source. TCR CDR3 regions were first amplified by RT-PCR with HTBI primers. TCRdb processed the multiplex PCR reads anew with MiXCR; each CDR3 protein has one entry. This sample has roughly 350,000 distinct CDR3 sequences, with roughly 15% found just once. Notes on the study in general: The majority of expanded thyroid clonotypes above 0.001 also appeared in blood. In validation, the model predicted ophthalmopathy. These predictions came a median about 6.5 months before onset.

This clonotype was observed many times. Its antigen is not known. The specimen sequenced was blood. The sequence came from a woman aged 40 to 55 with Graves' ophthalmopathy. The chain is built from TRBV12-3 or TRBV12-4 and TRBJ2-3; D gene ambiguous. The CDR3 loop reads CASSFSRQNTQYF. The CDR3 region has the DNA TGTGCCAGCAGTTTTTCCCGGCAAAATACGCAGTATTTT.